This is a list of T cell receptor beta chains from one sample in a study of shared clonotypes between healthy human individuals. Only in-frame clones appear in the TCRdb table, and some are missing; sequencing was by immunoSEQ multiplex PCR. The repertoire has 2,500,000 or so clones, 93% of them found once; the top ten carry about 0.38%. Sequenced sample: naive CD4+ T cells from PBMCs. The receptors originated from a young man in good health. Some clones in this sample may be carry-over from other donors' samples. Each CDR3 is given with its conserved first and last residue. A D gene is named only where the DNA matches it firmly. Where a row states a size, it is once, few, many or the class of an expanded clone; other rows omit it.

CSASIRETQYF TGCAGTGCTAGTATAAGGGAGACCCAGTACTTC - - TRBJ2-5 TRBV20-1
CARQTSGFYNEQFF TGTGCCCGTCAAACTAGCGGCTTTTACAATGAGCAGTTCTTC TRBD2 - TRBJ2-1 TRBV30
CASSLLGQGASGNTIYF TGCGCCAGCAGCTTATTGGGACAGGGGGCTAGTGGAAACACCATATATTTT TRBD1 - TRBJ1-3 TRBV5-1
CASSEPSGGGRFSGYTF TGCGCCAGCAGTGAGCCTTCCGGTGGAGGGCGCTTCTCTGGCTACACCTTC - - TRBJ1-2 TRBV10-2
CATGDTQETQYF TGTGCCACCGGAGACACTCAAGAGACCCAGTACTTC - - TRBJ2-5 TRBV5-4
CAREGQGEKLFF TGTGCCAGAGAGGGACAGGGCGAAAAACTGTTTTTT TRBD1 few TRBJ1-4 TRBV2
CASSSDWTGAYEQYF TGTGCCAGCAGTTCCGACTGGACGGGAGCCTACGAGCAGTACTTC - - TRBJ2-7 TRBV6-6
CASSRGSAHEQFF TGTGCCAGCAGCCGTGGTAGCGCCCATGAGCAGTTCTTC - - TRBJ2-1 TRBV14
CASSLGGSEQYF TGTGCCAGCAGCTTGGGAGGGTCCGAGCAGTACTTC - - TRBJ2-7 TRBV5-8
CASSVLQHQPQHF TGTGCCAGCAGTGTCCTGCAGCATCAGCCCCAGCATTTT - few TRBJ1-5 TRBV2